This T cell receptor (beta chain) was retrieved from a study of T-cell memory formation after mild COVID-19. Across the study: TCR clusters largely stayed donor specific. Study-level findings and limits: Clones that shrank (day 15 to 85) were balanced CD4/CD8, whereas later expanders leaned CD4+. CD4+ contracting clones were mainly CM and EM; CD8+ ones, EMRA.

Sample barcodes and UMIs were carried by the TCR alpha and TCR beta cDNA libraries that 5'RACE generated with constant-segment primers. TCRdb analysed the 5' RACE reads with MiXCR anew, one entry per CDR3 protein. Among hundreds of thousands of distinct CDR3 sequences listed, around 30% were seen once. Points on this clonotype: What it recognizes is unknown.

The ends were cut back, 1 base at V and 8 bases at J, with 14 bases in the middle. The CDR3 is made up of 14 amino acids. Per germline, CDR1 SGHTA and CDR2 FQGNSA. The receptor was isolated from an adult woman who had mild COVID-19 (a few samples of this study predate the infection). Cell type and time point are not known. The gene calls are TRBV7-2 and TRBJ1-2, with D possibly matching TRBD1 (5 bases). The sample comprised PBMCs or a T cell subset sorted from them (not recorded which). CDR3 DNA sequence: TGTGCCAGCAGCTTAGTCCAGGGTACCCGGGGCTACACCTTC. This sequence encodes CASSLVQGTRGYTF.